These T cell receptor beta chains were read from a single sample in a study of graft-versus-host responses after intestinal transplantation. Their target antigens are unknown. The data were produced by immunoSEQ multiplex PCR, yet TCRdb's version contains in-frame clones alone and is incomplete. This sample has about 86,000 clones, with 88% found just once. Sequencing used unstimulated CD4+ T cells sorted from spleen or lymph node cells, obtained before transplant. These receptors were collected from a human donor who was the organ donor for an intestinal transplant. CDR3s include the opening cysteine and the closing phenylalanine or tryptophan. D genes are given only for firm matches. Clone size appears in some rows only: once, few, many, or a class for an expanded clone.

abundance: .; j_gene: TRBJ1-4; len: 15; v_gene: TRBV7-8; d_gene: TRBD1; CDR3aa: CASSLVRGVGEKLFF; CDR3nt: TGTGCCAGCAGCTTAGTCAGGGGGGTGGGTGAAAAACTGTTTTTT
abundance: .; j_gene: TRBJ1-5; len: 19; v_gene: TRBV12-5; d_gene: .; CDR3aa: CASGFSVSRGLGSNQPQHF; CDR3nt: TGTGCTAGTGGTTTTAGCGTCAGCCGGGGTTTAGGTAGCAATCAGCCCCAGCATTTT
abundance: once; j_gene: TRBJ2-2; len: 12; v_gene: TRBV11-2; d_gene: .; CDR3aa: CASSLGDGELFF; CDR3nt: TGTGCCAGCAGCTTAGGAGACGGGGAGCTGTTTTTT
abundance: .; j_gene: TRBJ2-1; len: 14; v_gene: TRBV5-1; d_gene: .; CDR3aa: CASSSYADTNEQFF; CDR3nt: TGCGCCAGCAGCTCTTACGCGGATACGAATGAGCAGTTCTTC
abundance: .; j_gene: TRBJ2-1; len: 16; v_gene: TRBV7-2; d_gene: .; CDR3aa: CASSPTPGGSNNEQFF; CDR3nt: TGTGCCAGCAGCCCCACCCCGGGCGGGTCGAACAATGAGCAGTTCTTC
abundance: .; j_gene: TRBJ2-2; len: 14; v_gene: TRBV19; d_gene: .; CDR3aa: CASSRNRESGELFF; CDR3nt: TGTGCCAGTAGTAGAAACAGGGAATCCGGGGAGCTGTTTTTT
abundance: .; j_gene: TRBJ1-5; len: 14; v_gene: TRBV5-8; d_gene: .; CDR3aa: CASSLGQNNQPQHF; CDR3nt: TGTGCCAGCAGCTTGGGTCAGAACAATCAGCCCCAGCATTTT
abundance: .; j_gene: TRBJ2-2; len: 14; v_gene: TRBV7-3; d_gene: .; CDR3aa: CASSLRPSTGELFF; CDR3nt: TGTGCCAGCAGCTTGCGGCCTTCCACCGGGGAGCTGTTTTTT
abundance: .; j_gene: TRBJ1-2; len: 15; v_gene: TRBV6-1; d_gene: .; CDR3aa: CASSPHRDRFYGYTF; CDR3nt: TGTGCCAGCAGTCCCCACCGAGACAGGTTCTATGGCTACACCTTC
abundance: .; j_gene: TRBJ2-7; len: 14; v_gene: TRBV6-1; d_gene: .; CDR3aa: CASREAPGSDEQYF; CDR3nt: TGTGCCAGCAGGGAGGCGCCGGGGAGCGACGAGCAGTACTTC
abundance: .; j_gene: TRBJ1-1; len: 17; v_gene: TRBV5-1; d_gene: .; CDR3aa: CASSLAISQGLNTEAFF; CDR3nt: TGCGCCAGCAGCTTGGCTATATCCCAGGGCTTGAACACTGAAGCTTTCTTT
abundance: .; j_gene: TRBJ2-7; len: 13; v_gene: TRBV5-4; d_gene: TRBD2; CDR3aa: CASSWGRGSEQYF; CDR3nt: TGTGCCAGCAGCTGGGGGAGGGGTAGCGAGCAGTACTTC
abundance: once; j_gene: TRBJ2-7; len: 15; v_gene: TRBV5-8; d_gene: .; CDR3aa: CASSLGLGANYEQYF; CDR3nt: TGTGCCAGCAGCCTGGGCCTTGGGGCTAACTACGAGCAGTACTTC
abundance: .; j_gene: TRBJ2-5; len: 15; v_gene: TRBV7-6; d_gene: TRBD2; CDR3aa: CASSLAAGVAETQYF; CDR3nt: TGTGCCAGCAGCTTAGCGGCGGGGGTTGCGGAGACCCAGTACTTC
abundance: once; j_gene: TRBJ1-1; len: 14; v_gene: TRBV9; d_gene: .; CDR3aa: CASSAAGVGAEAFF; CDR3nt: TGTGCCAGCAGCGCCGCAGGGGTAGGGGCTGAAGCTTTCTTT
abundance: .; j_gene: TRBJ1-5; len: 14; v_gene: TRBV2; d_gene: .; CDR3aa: CASSGAKINQPQHF; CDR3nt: TGTGCCAGCAGCGGAGCGAAAATTAATCAGCCCCAGCATTTT
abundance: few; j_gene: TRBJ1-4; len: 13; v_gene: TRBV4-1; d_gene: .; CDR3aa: CASSQGPPEKLFF; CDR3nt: TGCGCCAGCAGCCAAGGGCCCCCTGAAAAACTGTTTTTT
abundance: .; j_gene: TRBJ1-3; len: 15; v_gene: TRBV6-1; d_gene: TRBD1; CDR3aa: CASSKDRGSGNTIYF; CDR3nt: TGTGCCAGCAGCAAGGACAGGGGGTCAGGAAACACCATATATTTT
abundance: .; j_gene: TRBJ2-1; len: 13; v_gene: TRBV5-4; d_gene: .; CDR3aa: CASSFQGLGEQFF; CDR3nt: TGTGCCAGCAGCTTTCAGGGGTTGGGTGAGCAGTTCTTC
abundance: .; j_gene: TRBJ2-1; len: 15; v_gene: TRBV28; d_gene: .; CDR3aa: CASSLRGAFKNEQFF; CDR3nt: TGTGCCAGCAGTTTACGGGGGGCGTTCAAAAATGAGCAGTTCTTC
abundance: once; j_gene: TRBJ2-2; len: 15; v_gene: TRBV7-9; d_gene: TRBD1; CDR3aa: CASSTGQGNTGELFF; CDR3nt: TGTGCCAGCAGCACCGGACAGGGGAACACCGGGGAGCTGTTTTTT
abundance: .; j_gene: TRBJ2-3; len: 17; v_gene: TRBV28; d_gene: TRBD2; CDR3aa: CASSASAGLVVTDTQYF; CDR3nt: TGTGCCAGCAGTGCTTCAGCGGGACTAGTTGTCACAGATACGCAGTATTTT
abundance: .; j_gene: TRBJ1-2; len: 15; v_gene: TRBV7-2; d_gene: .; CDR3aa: CASSLGRTGFYGYTF; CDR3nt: TGTGCCAGCAGCTTAGGTAGAACAGGGTTCTATGGCTACACCTTC
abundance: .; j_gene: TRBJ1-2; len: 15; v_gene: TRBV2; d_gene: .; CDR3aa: CASRLGGAGNHGYTF; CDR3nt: TGTGCCAGCCGGTTGGGTGGGGCAGGGAATCATGGCTACACCTTC
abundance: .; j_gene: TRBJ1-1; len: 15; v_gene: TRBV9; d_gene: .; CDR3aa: CASSVSPQLNTEAFF; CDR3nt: TGTGCCAGCAGCGTAAGCCCACAGCTGAACACTGAAGCTTTCTTT
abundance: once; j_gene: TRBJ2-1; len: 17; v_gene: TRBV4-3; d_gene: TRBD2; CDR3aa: CASSHSGGGSSYNEQFF; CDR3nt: TGCGCCAGCAGCCACAGCGGGGGCGGTAGCTCCTACAATGAGCAGTTCTTC
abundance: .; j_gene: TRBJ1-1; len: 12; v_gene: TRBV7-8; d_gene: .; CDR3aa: CASSYKNTEAFF; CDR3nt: TGTGCCAGCAGCTACAAGAACACTGAAGCTTTCTTT
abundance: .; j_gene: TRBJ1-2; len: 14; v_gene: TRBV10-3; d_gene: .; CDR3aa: CATAPGGFDYGYTF; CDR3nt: TGTGCGACGGCACCAGGAGGATTTGACTATGGCTACACCTTC
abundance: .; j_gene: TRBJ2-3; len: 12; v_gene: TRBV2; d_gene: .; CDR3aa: CASALTGDTQYF; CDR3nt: TGTGCCAGTGCCCTAACGGGAGATACGCAGTATTTT
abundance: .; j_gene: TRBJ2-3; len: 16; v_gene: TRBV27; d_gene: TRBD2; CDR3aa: CASSWGRREGTDTQYF; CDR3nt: TGTGCCAGCAGTTGGGGGAGGCGGGAGGGAACAGATACGCAGTATTTT
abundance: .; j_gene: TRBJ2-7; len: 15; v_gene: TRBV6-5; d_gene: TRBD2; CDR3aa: CASRPWTSGSYEQYF; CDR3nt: TGTGCCAGCAGACCTTGGACTAGCGGCTCCTACGAGCAGTACTTC
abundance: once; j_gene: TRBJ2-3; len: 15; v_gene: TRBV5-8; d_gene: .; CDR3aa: CASSLGTYSTDTQYF; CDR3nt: TGTGCCAGCAGCTTGGGTACCTATAGCACAGATACGCAGTATTTT
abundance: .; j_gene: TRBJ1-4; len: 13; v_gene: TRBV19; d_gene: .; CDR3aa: CASSVRRDEKLFF; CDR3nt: TGTGCCAGTAGTGTCCGGAGGGATGAAAAACTGTTTTTT
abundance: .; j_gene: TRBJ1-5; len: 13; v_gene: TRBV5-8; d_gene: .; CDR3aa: CASSRMEGQPQHF; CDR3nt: TGTGCCAGCAGCCGGATGGAGGGTCAGCCCCAGCATTTT
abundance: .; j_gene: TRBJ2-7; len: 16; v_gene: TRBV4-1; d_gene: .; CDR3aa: CASSQFGKDRTYEQYF; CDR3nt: TGCGCCAGCAGCCAATTCGGGAAAGACAGGACCTACGAGCAGTACTTC
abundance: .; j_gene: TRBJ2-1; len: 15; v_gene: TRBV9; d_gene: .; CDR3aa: CASSVVPAGAGEQFF; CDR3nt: TGTGCCAGCAGCGTAGTTCCAGCGGGCGCCGGGGAGCAGTTCTTC
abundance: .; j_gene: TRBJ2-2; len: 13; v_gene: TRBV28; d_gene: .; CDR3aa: CASRGGHTGELFF; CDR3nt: TGTGCCAGCAGAGGAGGGCACACCGGGGAGCTGTTTTTT